The present TCR beta chain was sequenced within a study of T cell responses to AZD1222 COVID-19 vaccine. General study findings and limits: No repertoire was sampled before or during the peak T cell response, only after it. Mostly white British, mostly female donors; authors suggested clonal diversity may be underestimated.

Clones were read by immunoSEQ multiplex PCR, and TCRdb kept only the in-frame ones, dropping some. Altogether around 120,000 clones are present, more than 75% being singletons, with the ten largest covering 6% to 8%. Points on this clone: No antigen is known for it.

The starting material was peripheral blood, obtained on day 0 of AZD1222 vaccination. This clonotype originated in an adult in good health.

CDR3 protein: CASSFSGTGNTIYF. Written as DNA, the CDR3 is TGTGCCAGCAGTTTTTCTGGGACTGGAAACACCATATATTTT. This chain joins TRBV28 and TRBJ1-3; no clear D. This CDR3 spans 14 amino acids. With 3 bases removed from V and 2 bases from J, the gap between germline ends came to 8 bases. Germline CDR1 MDHEN, CDR2 SYDVKM.